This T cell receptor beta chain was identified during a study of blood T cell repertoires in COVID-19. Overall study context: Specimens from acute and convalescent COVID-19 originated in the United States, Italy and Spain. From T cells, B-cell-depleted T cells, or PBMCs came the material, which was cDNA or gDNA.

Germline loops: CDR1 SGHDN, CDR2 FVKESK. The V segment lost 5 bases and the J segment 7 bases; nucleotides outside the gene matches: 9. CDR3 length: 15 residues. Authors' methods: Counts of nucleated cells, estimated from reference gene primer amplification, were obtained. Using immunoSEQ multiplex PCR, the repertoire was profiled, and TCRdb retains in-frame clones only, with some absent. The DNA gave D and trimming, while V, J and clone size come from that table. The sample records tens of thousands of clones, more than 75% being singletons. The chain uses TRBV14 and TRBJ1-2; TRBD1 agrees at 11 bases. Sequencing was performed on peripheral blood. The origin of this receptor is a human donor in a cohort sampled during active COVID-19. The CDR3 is CASSSSGTGGSGYTF. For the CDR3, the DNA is TGTGCCAGCAGCTCCTCCGGGACAGGGGGGTCTGGCTACACCTTC.